A single sample is the source of the 25 T cell receptor beta chains below, sequenced in a study of blood T cell repertoires in COVID-19. The method was immunoSEQ multiplex PCR; TCRdb's version includes in-frame clones alone and lacks a portion of them. Altogether 150,000 to 200,000 clones are present, more than 75% being singletons, with the ten largest covering around 5.9%. Specimen: peripheral blood. The source is a woman aged 40 to 49 with COVID-19, enrolled during active disease.

The CDR3 nucleotides read TGTGCTAGTGGTTTGTCCTCCCACCGGGACAGCAATGAAAAACTGTTTTTT. It is translated as CASGLSSHRDSNEKLFF. This chain connects TRBV12-5 to TRBJ1-4, with 7 positions matching TRBD1. The CDR3 sequence is 17 residues long. Losses at the gene ends were 2 bases for V and 5 bases for J; bases not matched to a gene: 11. Germline V gives CDR1 LGHNT, CDR2 FRNRAP.

For this clone: The identical CDR3 is also encoded by other nucleotide sequences in the sample. The CDR3 DNA is TGTGCCAGCTCACCTGAGTACGAGCAGTACTTC. Its protein product is CASSPEYEQYF. The rearrangement links TRBV18 to TRBJ2-7; D is uncertain. The CDR3 contains 11 residues. Germline CDR1 reads KGHSH; CDR2 reads LQKENI. Trimming took 3 bases from V and 4 from J, leaving 4 bases between them. The full variable domain, its missing parts supplied by reference TRBV18 and TRBJ2-7, is NAGVMQNPRHLVRRRGQEARLRCSPMKGHSHVYWYRQLPEEGLKFMVYLQKENIIDESGMPKERFSAEFPKEGPSILRIQQVVRGDSAAYFCASSPEYEQYFGPGTRLTVT.

This chain uses TRBV9 with TRBJ2-3; 9 bases match TRBD2. V shed 3 bases and J 4 bases; nucleotides not matched to a gene: 15. The germline CDR1 and CDR2 sequences are SGDLS and YYNGEE. The CDR3 is 18 amino acids. CDR3 residues: CASSARSGGGGAPDTQYF. The CDR3 nucleotides are TGTGCCAGCAGCGCCCGATCGGGGGGCGGGGGGGCCCCAGATACGCAGTATTTT. The full variable domain, rest sourced from reference TRBV9 and TRBJ2-3, is DSGVTQTPKHLITATGQRVTLRCSPRSGDLSVYWYQQSLDQGLQFLIQYYNGEERAKGNILERFSAQQFPDLHSELNLSSLELGDSALYFCASSARSGGGGAPDTQYFGPGTRLTVL.

The chain recombines TRBV19 with TRBJ1-1; 8 bases match TRBD1. With 5 bases clipped from V and 2 bases from J, the junction kept 4 bases outside the gene matches. This CDR3 has 14 amino acids. Germline V gene data show CDR1 as LNHDA and CDR2 as SQIVND (reference sequence). CDR3 loop: CASSPGQANTEAFF. CDR3 bases: TGTGCCAGTAGTCCGGGACAGGCCAACACTGAAGCTTTCTTT.

The rearrangement uses TRBV7-3 and TRBJ2-2; a possible D gene is TRBD1 (5 bases). With 2 bases removed from V and 5 bases from J, the gap between germline ends came to 15 bases. The germline V gene encodes CDR1 SGHTA and CDR2 FQGTGA. CDR3 length: 16 residues. CDR3 sequence (DNA): TGTGCCAGCAGCTTAGTCGCAGGGTGGAATACCGGGGAGCTGTTTTTT. This gives the protein CASSLVAGWNTGELFF.

This chain uses TRBV11-2 with TRBJ1-1; tentatively, D is TRBD1 (6 bases). V shed 2 bases and J shed 0 bases, with 13 bases lying between them. Looked up from germline, CDR1 is SGHAT and CDR2 is FQNNGV. CDR3 size: 16 residues. The CDR3 loop reads CASSLLTTGLNTEAFF. CDR3 coding DNA: TGTGCCAGCAGCTTACTAACGACAGGCCTGAACACTGAAGCTTTCTTT.

This chain links TRBV6-5 with TRBJ2-1; the match to TRBD2 covers 7 bases. This CDR3 has 12 amino acids. CDR1 and CDR2 (germline): MNHEY, SVGAGI. With 5 bases clipped from V and 14 bases from J, the junction kept 9 bases outside the gene matches. Written as DNA, the CDR3 is TGTGCCAGCAGTCAAAGGGTGGGGGGGAAGTTCTTC. Amino acids: CASSQRVGGKFF.

The chain recombines TRBV7-8 with TRBJ1-1; TRBD1 agrees at 12 bases. With V trimmed by 0 bases and J by 11 bases, 7 bases remained unmatched. Germline lookup yields CDR1 SGHVS and CDR2 FQNEAQ. There are 15 residues in the CDR3. The CDR3 region is CASSLAGQGATRAFF. CDR3 DNA: TGTGCCAGCAGCTTAGCGGGACAGGGGGCTACAAGGGCTTTCTTT.

The chain recombines TRBV3-1 (or the pseudogene TRBV3-2) with TRBJ2-2, with D possibly TRBD2 on 6 matching bases. This CDR3 is 15 amino acids long. CDR1 LGHDT and CDR2 YNNKEL come from the germline V gene (reference sequence). Trimming pared 2 bases from V and 4 bases from J, leaving 11 bases between. CDR3 nucleotides: TGTGCCAGCAGCCAATCTGGGGGAGGCACCGGGGAGCTGTTTTTT. As protein: CASSQSGGGTGELFF.

The J gene is TRBJ1-5, the V gene TRBV27; D unresolved. Trimming shortened V by 2 bases and J by 4 bases, and 9 bases separated the two germline ends. The germline CDR1 and CDR2 sequences are MNHEY and SMNVEV (reference sequence). The CDR3 consists of 14 residues. CDR3 sequence: CASSLLASNQPQHF. CDR3 DNA: TGTGCCAGCAGTTTACTTGCGTCAAATCAGCCCCAGCATTTT.

In DNA form, the CDR3 reads TGTGCCAGCAGCTTGGAGGGGCAGTCCTATGGCTACACCTTC. Protein: CASSLEGQSYGYTF. This chain connects TRBV5-5 to TRBJ1-2; possible D gene TRBD1, 5 bases. Germline V CDR1 and CDR2: SGHKS, YYEKEE (reference sequence). V gave up 0 bases and J gave up 4 bases, with 10 bases separating them. The CDR3 extends over 14 amino acids.

This clone has only one observation. V is TRBV6-1 and J is TRBJ1-2; D gene uncertain. Trimming took 3 bases from V and 8 from J, leaving 10 bases between them. CDR1 is MNHNS, CDR2 SASEGT, per germline. The CDR3 consists of 12 residues. In DNA form, the CDR3 reads TGTGCCAGCAGTGATAGCACAAGAGGCTACACCTTC. The encoded protein is CASSDSTRGYTF.

The chain joins TRBV5-1 to TRBJ2-1; 15 bases align to TRBD2. V shed 4 bases, J shed 0 bases, and the junction held 5 bases outside the gene matches. Looked up from germline, CDR1 is SGHRS and CDR2 is YFSETQ. The CDR3 contains 18 residues. The CDR3 bases are TGCGCCAGCAGCGAGGGACTAGCGGGGGGATTCTCCTACAATGAGCAGTTCTTC. Protein product: CASSEGLAGGFSYNEQFF.

The V and J genes are TRBV25-1 and TRBJ1-2; 9 nucleotides agree with TRBD1. The CDR3 totals 14 residues. Per the germline V gene, CDR1 is MGHDK and CDR2 is SYGVNS. V was pared by 4 bases and J by 7 bases, with 7 bases of the junction left unmatched. The CDR3 coding sequence is TGTGCCAGCAGTGTTCCCGGGACAGGGACTGGCTACACCTTC. Its protein product is CASSVPGTGTGYTF.

The rearrangement links TRBV19 to TRBJ2-7; weak D call: TRBD1 (6 bases). In germline, CDR1 is LNHDA, CDR2 SQIVND (reference sequence). The CDR3 contains 14 residues. The germline V and J ends were trimmed by 1 base and 2 bases, with 9 bases remaining between them. Here the CDR3 DNA reads TGTGCCAGTAGTATAGGGGGGCAGCCCTACGAGCAGTACTTC. This encodes CASSIGGQPYEQYF.

This clone showed up just once. The rearrangement uses TRBV2 and TRBJ2-5; D might be TRBD1 (6 bases). CDR3 length: 14 amino acids. Trimming removed 11 bases at V and 2 bases at J, with 18 bases between. CDR1 is SNHLY, CDR2 FYNNEI, per germline. The CDR3 DNA is TGTGCCTCCCAAAAACAGGACAGACAAGAGACCCAGTACTTC. Protein sequence: CASQKQDRQETQYF.

CDR3 coding DNA: TGTGCCAGCAGCTTGAGCGGGAGCATCGGGGAGCTGTTTTTT. This encodes CASSLSGSIGELFF. The chain has TRBV11-2 and TRBJ2-2; 8 positions match TRBD2. After removal of 3 bases from V and 7 bases from J, the junction contained 4 bases not matched to a gene. There are 14 residues in the CDR3. Per the germline V gene, CDR1 is SGHAT and CDR2 is FQNNGV. The full variable domain, rest sourced from reference TRBV11-2 and TRBJ2-2, is EAGVAQSPRYKIIEKRQSVAFWCNPISGHATLYWYQQILGQGPKLLIQFQNNGVVDDSQLPKDRFSAERLKGVDSTLKIQPAKLEDSAVYLCASSLSGSIGELFFGEGSRLTVL.

V gene TRBV30 combines with J gene TRBJ2-5, with D perhaps TRBD2 (6 bases). The V gene lost 0 bases and the J gene lost 4 bases, with 12 bases spanning the gap. Germline-derived CDR1 and CDR2 are GTSNPN and SVGIG (reference sequence). The CDR3 sequence is 14 residues long. The CDR3 spells CAWSVLGRGETQYF. CDR3 coding DNA: TGTGCCTGGAGTGTACTAGGGCGGGGAGAGACCCAGTACTTC.

This chain joins TRBV3-1 (or the pseudogene TRBV3-2) and TRBJ1-1; D may be TRBD1 (5 bases). The CDR3 contains 15 residues. V lost 2 bases, J lost 4 bases, and 14 bases lay in between. Looked up from germline, CDR1 is LGHDT and CDR2 is YNNKEL (reference sequence). CDR3 residues: CASSQHPAGTTEAFF. The CDR3, as DNA: TGTGCCAGCAGCCAACACCCGGCGGGGACCACTGAAGCTTTCTTT.

The V call is TRBV6-1, the J call TRBJ1-5; TRBD1 matches 8 bases. The CDR3 runs 16 residues. Germline CDR1 is MNHNS and CDR2 is SASEGT. The ends lost 4 bases at V and 1 base at J; junction bases unmatched: 6. CDR3 DNA sequence: TGTGCCAGCAGTGCCCGGACAGGGAACAGCAATCAGCCCCAGCATTTT. It specifies CASSARTGNSNQPQHF.

The chain carries TRBV10-2 and TRBJ2-7; 9 bases line up with TRBD2. This CDR3 contains 15 residues. Germline lookup yields CDR1 WSHSY and CDR2 SAAADI. With V trimmed by 6 bases and J by 7 bases, 13 bases remained unmatched. The CDR3: CASRIIAGDNWEQYF. The CDR3 coding sequence is TGCGCCAGCAGAATAATAGCGGGAGACAATTGGGAGCAGTACTTC.

On this clone itself: Other DNA variants within this sample encode the same CDR3. The chain couples TRBV7-9 to TRBJ1-5; D is undetermined. V lost 0 bases and J lost 4, with 7 bases in between. CDR3 size: 14 residues. Germline assignment: CDR1 SEHNR and CDR2 FQNEAQ (reference sequence). CDR3 loop: CASSLATGNQPQHF. CDR3 nucleotides: TGTGCCAGCAGCTTAGCGACGGGGAATCAGCCCCAGCATTTT.

The V and J genes are TRBV7-6 and TRBJ2-7; TRBD1 matches 12 bases. This CDR3 has 16 residues. Per germline, CDR1 SGHVS and CDR2 FNYEAQ. Unmatched junction bases numbered 5, after V lost 5 bases and J lost 0 bases. In nucleotides, the CDR3 is TGTGCCAGCAGCGTGGCGGGACAGGGGGCCTCCTACGAGCAGTACTTC. As protein: CASSVAGQGASYEQYF.

The rearrangement uses TRBV19 and TRBJ1-5, with D unclear. Germline CDR1 LNHDA, CDR2 SQIVND (reference sequence). V was clipped by 10 bases and J by 6 bases, with 16 bases between them. The CDR3 covers 13 residues. CDR3: CATSPVPGQPQHF. The CDR3, as DNA: TGTGCCACCTCCCCCGTCCCCGGTCAGCCCCAGCATTTT.

The chain carries TRBV2 and TRBJ1-2; 7 bases align to TRBD1. Germline V gene data show CDR1 as SNHLY and CDR2 as FYNNEI. With V trimmed by 7 bases and J by 4 bases, 12 bases remained unmatched. The CDR3 has 15 residues. The CDR3 region is CASNQAGTDIYGYTF. The CDR3 nucleotides are TGTGCCAGCAATCAAGCGGGGACAGATATCTATGGCTACACCTTC. The full variable domain, rest sourced from reference TRBV2 and TRBJ1-2, is EPEVTQTPSHQVTQMGQEVILRCVPISNHLYFYWYRQILGQKVEFLVSFYNNEISEKSEIFDDQFSVERPDGSNFTLKIRSTKLEDSAMYFCASNQAGTDIYGYTFGSGTRLTVV.